The 12 T cell receptor beta chains listed next were all sequenced from one sample in a study of cytomegalovirus exposure and HLA in healthy donors. Primers included in the PCR were 60 Vbeta and 13 Jbeta primers. The protocol was immunoSEQ multiplex PCR, while the TCRdb copy is restricted to in-frame clones and leaves out a portion. The sample contains 120,000 or so clones, 70% to 80% of which appear only once. Sequencing was done on a sample of PBMCs. Receptor source: a man aged 30 to 45 in good health and CMV-seronegative.

The gene calls are TRBV12-5 and TRBJ2-1; tentative D call: TRBD1 (5 bases). Germline values: CDR1 LGHNT, CDR2 FRNRAP. With 6 bases removed from V and 0 bases from J, the gap between germline ends came to 15 bases. There are 16 residues in the CDR3. CDR3 in amino acids: CASGSGPRASYNEQFF. CDR3 in DNA: TGTGCTAGTGGCTCCGGGCCCAGGGCCTCCTACAATGAGCAGTTCTTC.

The rearrangement joins TRBV7-8 to TRBJ2-7; D might be TRBD1 (5 bases). The V end lost 5 bases, the J end lost 2 bases, and 13 bases lay between the germline ends. CDR1 SGHVS and CDR2 FQNEAQ come from the germline V gene. The CDR3 spans 14 residues. The CDR3 is CASSPRAPTYEQYF. In DNA form, the CDR3 reads TGTGCCAGCAGCCCCAGGGCCCCCACCTACGAGCAGTACTTC.

This chain uses TRBV5-6 with TRBJ1-5; D is undetermined. V lost 3 bases to trimming and J lost 2 bases, with 15 bases between them. The CDR3 is 16 residues long. Germline V gives CDR1 SGHDT, CDR2 YYEEEE. The CDR3 loop reads CASSSLQSRGNQPQHF. The CDR3 DNA sequence: TGTGCCAGCAGCTCACTCCAGAGCCGGGGCAATCAGCCCCAGCATTTT.

The J gene is TRBJ2-7, the V gene TRBV6-1, with D possibly being TRBD1 (5 bases). V was clipped by 2 bases and J by 4 bases, with 6 bases between them. Germline V gives CDR1 MNHNS, CDR2 SASEGT. CDR3 size: 12 residues. CDR3 bases: TGTGCCAGCAGTGAACAGGGTTACGAGCAGTACTTC. Translated: CASSEQGYEQYF.

The CDR3 loop is CASSLSGYNSPLHF. The DNA of the CDR3 is TGTGCCAGCAGTTTATCCGGGTATAATTCACCCCTCCACTTT. V usage is TRBV27 and J usage is TRBJ1-6; no clear D gene. The CDR3 is 14 residues long. Germline V gives CDR1 MNHEY, CDR2 SMNVEV (reference sequence). V was clipped by 0 bases and J by 4 bases, with 4 bases between them.

The gene calls are TRBV9 and TRBJ2-3; TRBD2 matches at 12 bases. The germline gives CDR1 SGDLS, CDR2 YYNGEE. This CDR3 comprises 18 residues. V shed 3 bases and J 2 bases; nucleotides not matched to a gene: 10. The CDR3 is CASSATRTSGVLTDTQYF. The CDR3 DNA is TGTGCCAGCAGCGCAACCAGGACTAGCGGGGTCCTCACAGATACGCAGTATTTT.

The rearrangement links TRBV29-1 to TRBJ1-2; a weak D match, TRBD1 (5 bases). The CDR3 is made up of 12 amino acids. V lost 4 bases and J 4 bases, leaving 10 bases between the germline ends. The germline CDR1 and CDR2 sequences are SQVTM and ANQGSEA. CDR3 coding DNA: TGCAGCGTTGCTATGACAGCCTATGGCTACACCTTC. Protein sequence: CSVAMTAYGYTF.

The CDR3 spells CASSARDSPYGYTF. The CDR3, as DNA: TGTGCCAGCAGCGCCCGGGACAGCCCTTATGGCTACACCTTC. The rearrangement uses TRBV9 and TRBJ1-2; 7 bases line up with TRBD1. J was trimmed by 5 bases and V by 3 bases; bases with no gene match: 7. Germline CDR1 reads SGDLS; CDR2 reads YYNGEE. The CDR3 sequence is 14 residues long.

J is TRBJ1-1 and V is TRBV30; D is possibly TRBD1 (5 bases). The CDR3 runs 14 residues. Germline CDR1 GTSNPN, CDR2 SVGIG (reference sequence). The V end lost 0 bases, the J end lost 11 bases, and 19 bases lay between the germline ends. In DNA form, the CDR3 reads TGTGCCTGGAGTGTACTCGCCCAGGGTGAGAAGGCTTTCTTT. This gives the protein CAWSVLAQGEKAFF.

The gene calls are TRBV5-6 and TRBJ1-1; 8 nucleotides line up with TRBD1. The V segment lost 3 bases and the J segment 8 bases; nucleotides outside the gene matches: 0. The length of the CDR3 is 11 residues. Germline CDR1 SGHDT, CDR2 YYEEEE. The CDR3 DNA is TGTGCCAGCAGCTGGACAGGGGAAGCTTTCTTT. Its protein is CASSWTGEAFF.

The V call is TRBV4-2, the J call TRBJ2-4; 7 bases agree with TRBD1. Germline CDR1 is LGHNA and CDR2 is YNFKEQ. J gave up 8 bases and V 6 bases, and 10 bases lay outside the gene matches. The CDR3 is made up of 14 amino acids. The CDR3 region is CASRGDRDMDIQYF. The CDR3 region has the DNA TGTGCCAGCAGAGGAGACAGGGATATGGACATTCAGTACTTC.

The chain joins TRBV11-2 to TRBJ2-7; a possible D gene is TRBD1 (6 bases). V lost 1 base and J lost 6, with 10 bases in between. The germline V gene encodes CDR1 SGHAT and CDR2 FQNNGV. The CDR3 is 13 residues long. In DNA form, the CDR3 reads TGTGCCAGCAGCTTAGTGGGGGCATTCGAGCAGTACTTC. This gives the protein CASSLVGAFEQYF.